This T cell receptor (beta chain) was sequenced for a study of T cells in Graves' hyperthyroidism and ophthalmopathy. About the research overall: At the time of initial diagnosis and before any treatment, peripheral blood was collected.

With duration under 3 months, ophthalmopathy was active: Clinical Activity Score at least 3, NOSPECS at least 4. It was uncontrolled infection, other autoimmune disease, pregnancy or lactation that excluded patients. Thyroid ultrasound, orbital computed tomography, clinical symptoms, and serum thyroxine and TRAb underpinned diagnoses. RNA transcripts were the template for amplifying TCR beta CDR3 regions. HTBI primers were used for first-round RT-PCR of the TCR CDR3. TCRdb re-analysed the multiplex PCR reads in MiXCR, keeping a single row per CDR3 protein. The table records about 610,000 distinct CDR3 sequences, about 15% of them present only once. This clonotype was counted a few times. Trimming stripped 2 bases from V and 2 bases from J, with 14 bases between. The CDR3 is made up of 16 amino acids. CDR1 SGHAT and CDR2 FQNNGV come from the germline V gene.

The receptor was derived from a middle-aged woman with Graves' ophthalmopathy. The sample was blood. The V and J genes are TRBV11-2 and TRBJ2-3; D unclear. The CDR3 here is CASSLKARSNTDTQYF. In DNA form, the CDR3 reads TGTGCCAGCAGCTTAAAGGCGCGATCTAACACAGATACGCAGTATTTT.